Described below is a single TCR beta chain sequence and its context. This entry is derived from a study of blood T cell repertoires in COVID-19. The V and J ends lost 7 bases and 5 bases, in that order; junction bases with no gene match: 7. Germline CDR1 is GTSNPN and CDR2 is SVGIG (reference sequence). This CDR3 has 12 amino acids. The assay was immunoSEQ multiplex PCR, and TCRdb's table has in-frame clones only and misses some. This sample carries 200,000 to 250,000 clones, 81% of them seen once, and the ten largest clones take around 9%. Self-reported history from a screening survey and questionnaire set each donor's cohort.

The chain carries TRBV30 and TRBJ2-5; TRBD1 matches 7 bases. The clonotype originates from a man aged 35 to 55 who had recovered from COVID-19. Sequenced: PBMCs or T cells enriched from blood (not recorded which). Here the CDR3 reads CASEGGRETQYF. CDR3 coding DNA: TGTGCCTCCGAAGGGGGCCGGGAGACCCAGTACTTC.